What follows describes a single TCR beta chain. The antigen remains unidentified. The data stem from a study of cytomegalovirus exposure and HLA in healthy donors. Study-wide background: In a later analysis, the 120 or so validation repertoires were reported to have used the same platform as the approximately 670 first-cohort repertoires. General observations from the study: Cytomegalovirus association was assigned to about 150 TCR beta chains. With high specificity and sensitivity, the classifier reportedly diagnosed cytomegalovirus status. Confirmation in vitro established that three CMV-associated chains were specific for CMV antigens.

The protocol was immunoSEQ multiplex PCR, while the TCRdb copy is restricted to in-frame clones and leaves out a portion. The data hold around 71,000 clones, with roughly 94% observed a single time. This CDR3 spans 14 amino acids. Per germline, CDR1 MNHNY and CDR2 SVGAGI (reference sequence). Trimming took 6 bases from V and 7 from J, leaving 18 bases between them. The material sequenced was PBMCs. The receptor was derived from a man between 18 and 35 years old in good health and CMV-seropositive. V usage is TRBV6-6 and J usage is TRBJ1-2, with TRBD1 as a possible D gene (5 bases). DNA of the CDR3: TGTGCCAGCAGCTCCGGGGGGGGAAGGGTTGGCTACACCTTC. Translated: CASSSGGGRVGYTF.